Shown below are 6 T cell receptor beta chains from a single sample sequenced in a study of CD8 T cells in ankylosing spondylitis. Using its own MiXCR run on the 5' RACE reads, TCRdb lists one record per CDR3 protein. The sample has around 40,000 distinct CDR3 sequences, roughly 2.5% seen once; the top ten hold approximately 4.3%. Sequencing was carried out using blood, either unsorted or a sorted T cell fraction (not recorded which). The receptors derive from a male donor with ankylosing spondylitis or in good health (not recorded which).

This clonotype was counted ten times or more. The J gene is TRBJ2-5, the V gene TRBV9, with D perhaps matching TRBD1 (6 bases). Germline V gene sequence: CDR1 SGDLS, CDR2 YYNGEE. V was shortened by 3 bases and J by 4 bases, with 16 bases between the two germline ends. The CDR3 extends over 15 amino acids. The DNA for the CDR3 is TGTGCCAGCAGCGAGGCAGGGGTAACGAGAGAGACCCAGTACTTC. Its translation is CASSEAGVTRETQYF.

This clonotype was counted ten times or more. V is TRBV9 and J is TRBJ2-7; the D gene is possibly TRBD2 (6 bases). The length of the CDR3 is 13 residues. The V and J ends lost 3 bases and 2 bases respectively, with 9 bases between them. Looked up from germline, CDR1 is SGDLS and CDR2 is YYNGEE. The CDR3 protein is CASSAEGPYEQYF. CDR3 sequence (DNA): TGTGCCAGCAGCGCGGAGGGTCCCTACGAGCAGTACTTC.

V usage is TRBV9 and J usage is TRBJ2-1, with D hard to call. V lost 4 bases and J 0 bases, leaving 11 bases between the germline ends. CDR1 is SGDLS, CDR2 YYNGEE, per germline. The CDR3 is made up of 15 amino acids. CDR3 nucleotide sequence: TGTGCCAGCAGCCCTAGAGTCTACTCCTACAATGAGCAGTTCTTC. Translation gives CASSPRVYSYNEQFF. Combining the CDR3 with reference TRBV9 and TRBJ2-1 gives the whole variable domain DSGVTQTPKHLITATGQRVTLRCSPRSGDLSVYWYQQSLDQGLQFLIQYYNGEERAKGNILERFSAQQFPDLHSELNLSSLELGDSALYFCASSPRVYSYNEQFFGPGTRLTVL.

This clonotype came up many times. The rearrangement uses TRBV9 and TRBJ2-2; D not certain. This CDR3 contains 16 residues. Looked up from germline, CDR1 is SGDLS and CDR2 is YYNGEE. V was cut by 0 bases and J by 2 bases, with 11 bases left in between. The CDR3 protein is CASSVGLEVNTGELFF. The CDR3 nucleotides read TGTGCCAGCAGCGTAGGATTAGAGGTTAACACCGGGGAGCTGTTTTTT.

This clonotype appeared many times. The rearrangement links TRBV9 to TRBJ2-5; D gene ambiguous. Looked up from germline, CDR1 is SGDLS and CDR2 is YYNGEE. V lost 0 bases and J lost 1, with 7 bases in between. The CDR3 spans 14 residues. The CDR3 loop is CASSVAPSQETQYF. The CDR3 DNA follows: TGTGCCAGCAGCGTAGCACCGAGCCAAGAGACCCAGTACTTC.

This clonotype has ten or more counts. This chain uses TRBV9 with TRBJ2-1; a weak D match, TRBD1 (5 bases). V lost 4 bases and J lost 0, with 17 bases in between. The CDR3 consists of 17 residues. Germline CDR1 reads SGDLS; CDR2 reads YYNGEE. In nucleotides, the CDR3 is TGTGCCAGCAGCCCCTTTGGGGCGCTCGGCTCCTACAATGAGCAGTTCTTC. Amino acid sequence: CASSPFGALGSYNEQFF.